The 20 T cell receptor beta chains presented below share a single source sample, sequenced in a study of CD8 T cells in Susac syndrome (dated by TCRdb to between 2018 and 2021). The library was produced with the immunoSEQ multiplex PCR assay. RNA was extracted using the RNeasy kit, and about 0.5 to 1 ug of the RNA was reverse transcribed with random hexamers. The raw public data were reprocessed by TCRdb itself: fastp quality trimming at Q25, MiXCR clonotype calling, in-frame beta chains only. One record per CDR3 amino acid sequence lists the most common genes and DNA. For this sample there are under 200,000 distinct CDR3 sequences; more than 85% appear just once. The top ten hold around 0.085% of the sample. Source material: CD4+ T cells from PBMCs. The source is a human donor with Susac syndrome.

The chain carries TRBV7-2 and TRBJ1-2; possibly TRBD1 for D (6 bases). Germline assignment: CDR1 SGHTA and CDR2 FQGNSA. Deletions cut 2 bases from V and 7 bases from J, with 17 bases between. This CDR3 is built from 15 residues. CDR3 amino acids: CASSLFPSGGRGYTF. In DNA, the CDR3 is TGTGCCAGCAGCTTATTTCCTAGCGGGGGCCGTGGCTACACCTTC.

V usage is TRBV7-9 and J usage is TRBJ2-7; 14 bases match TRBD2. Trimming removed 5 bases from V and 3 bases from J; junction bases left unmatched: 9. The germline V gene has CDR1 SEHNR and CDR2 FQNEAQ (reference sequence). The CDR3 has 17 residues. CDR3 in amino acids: CASSGGLAGEFVYEQYF. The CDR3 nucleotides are TGTGCCAGCAGCGGGGGACTAGCGGGAGAATTCGTCTACGAGCAGTACTTC.

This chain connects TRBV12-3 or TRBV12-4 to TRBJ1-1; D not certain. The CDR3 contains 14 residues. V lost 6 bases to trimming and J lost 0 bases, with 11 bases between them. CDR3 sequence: CASREGLLNTEAFF. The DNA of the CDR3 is TGTGCCAGCAGGGAAGGGCTTTTGAACACTGAAGCTTTCTTT.

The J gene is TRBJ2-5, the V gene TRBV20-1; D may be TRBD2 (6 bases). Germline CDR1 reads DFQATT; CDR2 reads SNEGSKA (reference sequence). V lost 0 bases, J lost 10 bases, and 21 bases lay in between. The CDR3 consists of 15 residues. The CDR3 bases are TGCAGTGCTAGAGATGAGGAGGGCATGGAGAGGGGCCAGTACTTC. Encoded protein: CSARDEEGMERGQYF.

CDR3 amino acids: CSGLSTSTDTQYF. As DNA, the CDR3 is TGCAGTGGGCTCAGCACAAGCACAGATACGCAGTATTTT. This chain uses TRBV20-1 with TRBJ2-3; D ambiguous. The CDR3 has 13 residues. The germline V and J ends were trimmed by 7 bases and 0 bases, with 11 bases remaining between them. Germline CDR1 and CDR2: DFQATT and SNEGSKA (reference sequence).

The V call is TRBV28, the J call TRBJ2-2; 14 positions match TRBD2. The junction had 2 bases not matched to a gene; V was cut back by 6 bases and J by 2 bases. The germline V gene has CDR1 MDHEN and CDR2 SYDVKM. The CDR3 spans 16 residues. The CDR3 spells CASRTSGRANTGELFF. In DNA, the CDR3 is TGTGCCAGCAGGACTAGCGGGAGGGCCAACACCGGGGAGCTGTTTTTT. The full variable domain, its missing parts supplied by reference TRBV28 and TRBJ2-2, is DVKVTQSSRYLVKRTGEKVFLECVQDMDHENMFWYRQDPGLGLRLIYFSYDVKMKEKGDIPEGYSVSREKKERFSLILESASTNQTSMYLCASRTSGRANTGELFFGEGSRLTVL.

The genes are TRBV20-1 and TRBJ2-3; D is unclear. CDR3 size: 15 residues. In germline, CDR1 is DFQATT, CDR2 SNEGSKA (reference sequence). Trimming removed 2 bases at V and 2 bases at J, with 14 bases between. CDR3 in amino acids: CSARTGVYSTDTQYF. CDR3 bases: TGCAGTGCTAGAACGGGTGTATACTCCACAGATACGCAGTATTTT.

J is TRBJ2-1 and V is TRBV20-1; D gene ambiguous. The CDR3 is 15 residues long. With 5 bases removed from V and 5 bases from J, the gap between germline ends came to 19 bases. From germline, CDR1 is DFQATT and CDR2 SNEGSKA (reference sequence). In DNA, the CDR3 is TGCAGTGCTCCTGACCCGATCGAGAAGGACAATGAGCAGTTCTTC. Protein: CSAPDPIEKDNEQFF.

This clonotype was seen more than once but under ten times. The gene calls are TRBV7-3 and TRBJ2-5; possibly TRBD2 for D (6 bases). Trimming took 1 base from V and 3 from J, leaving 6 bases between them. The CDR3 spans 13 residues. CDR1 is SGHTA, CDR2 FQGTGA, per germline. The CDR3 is CASSLRREETQYF. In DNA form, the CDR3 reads TGTGCCAGCAGCTTAAGGAGGGAAGAGACCCAGTACTTC.

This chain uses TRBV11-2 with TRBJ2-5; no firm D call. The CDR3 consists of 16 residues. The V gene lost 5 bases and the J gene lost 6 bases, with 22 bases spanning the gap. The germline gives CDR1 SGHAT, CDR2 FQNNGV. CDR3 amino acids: CASSRMMEVAGQTQYF. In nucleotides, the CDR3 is TGTGCCAGCAGCCGCATGATGGAAGTAGCTGGACAGACCCAGTACTTC.

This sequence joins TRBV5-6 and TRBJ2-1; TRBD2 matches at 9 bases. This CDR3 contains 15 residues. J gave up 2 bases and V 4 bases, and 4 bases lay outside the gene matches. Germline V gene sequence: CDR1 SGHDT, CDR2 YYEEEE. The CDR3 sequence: CASSRSGRTYNEQFF. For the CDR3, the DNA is TGTGCCAGCAGCCGAAGCGGGAGGACCTACAATGAGCAGTTCTTC.

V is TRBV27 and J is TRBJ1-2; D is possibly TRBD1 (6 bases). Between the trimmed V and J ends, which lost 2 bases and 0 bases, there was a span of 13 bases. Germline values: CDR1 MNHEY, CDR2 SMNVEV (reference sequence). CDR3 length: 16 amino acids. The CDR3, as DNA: TGTGCCAGCAGTTTACTTGGGGGGCCAGCTAACTATGGCTACACCTTC. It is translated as CASSLLGGPANYGYTF.

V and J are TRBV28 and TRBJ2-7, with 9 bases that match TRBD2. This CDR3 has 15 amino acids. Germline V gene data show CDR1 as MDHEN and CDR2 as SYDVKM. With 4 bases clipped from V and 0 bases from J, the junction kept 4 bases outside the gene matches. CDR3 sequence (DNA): TGTGCCAGCAGTTCTAGCGGGATAGGCTCCTACGAGCAGTACTTC. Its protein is CASSSSGIGSYEQYF. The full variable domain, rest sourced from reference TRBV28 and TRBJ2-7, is DVKVTQSSRYLVKRTGEKVFLECVQDMDHENMFWYRQDPGLGLRLIYFSYDVKMKEKGDIPEGYSVSREKKERFSLILESASTNQTSMYLCASSSSGIGSYEQYFGPGTRLTVT.

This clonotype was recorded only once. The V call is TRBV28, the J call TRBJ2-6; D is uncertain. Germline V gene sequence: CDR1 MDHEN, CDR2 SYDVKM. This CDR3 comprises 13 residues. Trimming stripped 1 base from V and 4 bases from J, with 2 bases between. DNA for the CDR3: TGTGCCAGCAGTTTATACGGGGCCAACGTCCTGACTTTC. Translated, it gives CASSLYGANVLTF.

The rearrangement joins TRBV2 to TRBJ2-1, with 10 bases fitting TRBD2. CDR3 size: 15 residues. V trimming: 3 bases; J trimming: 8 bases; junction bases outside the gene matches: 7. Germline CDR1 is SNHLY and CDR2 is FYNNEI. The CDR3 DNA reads TGTGCCAGCAGTGAGTCTAGCGGGAGTGCGGATGAGCAGTTCTTC. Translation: CASSESSGSADEQFF.

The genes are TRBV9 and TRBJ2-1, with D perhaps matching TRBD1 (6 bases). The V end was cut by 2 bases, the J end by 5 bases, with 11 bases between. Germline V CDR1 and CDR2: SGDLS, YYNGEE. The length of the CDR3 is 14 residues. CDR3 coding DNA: TGTGCCAGCAGCGTGGGGACAACTCACAATGAGCAGTTCTTC. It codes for CASSVGTTHNEQFF.

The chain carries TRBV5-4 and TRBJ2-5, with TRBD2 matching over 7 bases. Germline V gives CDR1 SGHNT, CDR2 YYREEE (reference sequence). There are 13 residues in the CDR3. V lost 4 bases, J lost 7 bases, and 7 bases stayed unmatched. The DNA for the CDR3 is TGTGCCAGCAGCCGGCCCCCGGGGGGGACCCAGTACTTC. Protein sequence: CASSRPPGGTQYF.

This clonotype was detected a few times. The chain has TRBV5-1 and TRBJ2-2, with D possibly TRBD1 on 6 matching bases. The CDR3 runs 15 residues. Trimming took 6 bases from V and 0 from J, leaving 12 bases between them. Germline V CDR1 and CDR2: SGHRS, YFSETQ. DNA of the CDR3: TGCGCCAGCAAGATGGGACAACCGAACACCGGGGAGCTGTTTTTT. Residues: CASKMGQPNTGELFF.

As DNA, the CDR3 is TGTGCCAGCAGCTTAGTATCAGGGTATACTAATACTGAAGCTTTCTTT. It encodes CASSLVSGYTNTEAFF. The rearrangement uses TRBV7-3 and TRBJ1-1; perhaps TRBD1 as D (5 bases). Trimming removed 2 bases at V and 5 bases at J, with 18 bases between. CDR1 SGHTA and CDR2 FQGTGA come from the germline V gene. This CDR3 spans 16 amino acids.

As DNA, the CDR3 is TGTGCCAGCAGTGAAGGCGGGACAGGCGTTGAAGCTTTCTTT. This translates into CASSEGGTGVEAFF. The chain joins TRBV6-1 to TRBJ1-1; 8 nucleotides agree with TRBD1. Trimming took 1 base from V and 7 from J; bases not matched to a gene: 5. This CDR3 has 14 amino acids. The germline V gene has CDR1 MNHNS and CDR2 SASEGT.